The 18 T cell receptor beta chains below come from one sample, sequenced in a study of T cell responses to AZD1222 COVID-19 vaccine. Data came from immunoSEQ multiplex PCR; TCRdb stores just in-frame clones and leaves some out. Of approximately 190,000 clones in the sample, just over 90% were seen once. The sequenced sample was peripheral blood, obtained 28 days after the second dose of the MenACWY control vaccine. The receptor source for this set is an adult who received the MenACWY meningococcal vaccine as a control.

CDR3 residues: CASSLDRLAKNIQYF. In DNA, the CDR3 is TGCGCCAGCAGCTTGGACAGACTAGCCAAAAACATTCAGTACTTC. V gene TRBV5-1 combines with J gene TRBJ2-4; D is undetermined. Germline V gives CDR1 SGHRS, CDR2 YFSETQ. V was clipped by 0 bases and J by 0 bases, with 7 bases between them. There are 15 residues in the CDR3.

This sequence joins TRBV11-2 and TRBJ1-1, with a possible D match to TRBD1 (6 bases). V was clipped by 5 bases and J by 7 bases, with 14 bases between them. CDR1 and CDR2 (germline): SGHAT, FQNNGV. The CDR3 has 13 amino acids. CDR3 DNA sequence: TGTGCCAGCAGCCAGGGGACGGCCCTTGAAGCTTTCTTT. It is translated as CASSQGTALEAFF.

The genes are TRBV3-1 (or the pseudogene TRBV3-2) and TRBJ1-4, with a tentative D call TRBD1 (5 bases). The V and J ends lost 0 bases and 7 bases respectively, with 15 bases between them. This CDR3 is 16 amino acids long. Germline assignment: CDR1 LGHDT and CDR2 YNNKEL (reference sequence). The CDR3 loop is CASSQDTVGGSEKLFF. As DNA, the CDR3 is TGTGCCAGCAGCCAAGATACCGTGGGGGGGAGTGAAAAACTGTTTTTT.

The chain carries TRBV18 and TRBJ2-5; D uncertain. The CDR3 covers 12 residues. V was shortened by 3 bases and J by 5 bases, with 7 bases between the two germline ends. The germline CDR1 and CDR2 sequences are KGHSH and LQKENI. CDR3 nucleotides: TGTGCCAGCTCACCCCTCGAGGAGACCCAGTACTTC. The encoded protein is CASSPLEETQYF.

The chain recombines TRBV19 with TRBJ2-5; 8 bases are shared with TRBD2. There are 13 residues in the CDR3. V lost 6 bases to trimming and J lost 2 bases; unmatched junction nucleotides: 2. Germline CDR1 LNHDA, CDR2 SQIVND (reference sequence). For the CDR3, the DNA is TGTGCCAGTAGCTCTAGCGGGCAAGAGACCCAGTACTTC. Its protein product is CASSSSGQETQYF.

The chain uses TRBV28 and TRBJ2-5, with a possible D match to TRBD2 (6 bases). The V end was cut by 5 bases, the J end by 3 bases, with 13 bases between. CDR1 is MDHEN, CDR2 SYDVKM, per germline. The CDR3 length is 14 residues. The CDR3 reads CASSPTGGEETQYF. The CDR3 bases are TGTGCCAGCAGTCCCACCGGAGGGGAAGAGACCCAGTACTTC.

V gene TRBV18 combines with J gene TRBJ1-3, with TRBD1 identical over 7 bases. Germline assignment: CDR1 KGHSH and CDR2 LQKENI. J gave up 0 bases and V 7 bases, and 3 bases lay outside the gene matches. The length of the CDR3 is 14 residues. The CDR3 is CASLGTDSGNTIYF. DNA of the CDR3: TGTGCCAGCTTGGGGACAGACTCTGGAAACACCATATATTTT.

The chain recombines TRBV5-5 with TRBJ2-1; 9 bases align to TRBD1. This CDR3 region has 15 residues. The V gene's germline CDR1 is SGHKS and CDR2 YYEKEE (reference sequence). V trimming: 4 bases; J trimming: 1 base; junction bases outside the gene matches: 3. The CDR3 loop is CASSPDRGSYNEQFF. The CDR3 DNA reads TGTGCCAGCAGCCCTGACAGGGGGTCCTACAATGAGCAGTTCTTC.

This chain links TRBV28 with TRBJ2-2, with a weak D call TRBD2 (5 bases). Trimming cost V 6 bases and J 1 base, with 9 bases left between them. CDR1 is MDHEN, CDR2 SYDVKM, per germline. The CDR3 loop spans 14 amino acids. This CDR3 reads CASRLGGNTGELFF. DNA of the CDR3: TGTGCCAGCAGACTAGGAGGGAACACCGGGGAGCTGTTTTTT.

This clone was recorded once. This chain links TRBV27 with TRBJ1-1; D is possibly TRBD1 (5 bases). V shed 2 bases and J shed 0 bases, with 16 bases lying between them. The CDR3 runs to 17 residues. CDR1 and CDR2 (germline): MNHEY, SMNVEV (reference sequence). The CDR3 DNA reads TGTGCCAGCAGTTTACTTCCCCTACAGGTCCTGAACACTGAAGCTTTCTTT. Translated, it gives CASSLLPLQVLNTEAFF.

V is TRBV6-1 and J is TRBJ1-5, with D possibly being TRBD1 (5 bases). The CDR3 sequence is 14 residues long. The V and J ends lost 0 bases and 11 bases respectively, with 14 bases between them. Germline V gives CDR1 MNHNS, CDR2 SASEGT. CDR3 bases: TGTGCCAGCAGTGAAGCGGGGGTAGTGATATCCCAGCATTTT. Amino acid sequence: CASSEAGVVISQHF.

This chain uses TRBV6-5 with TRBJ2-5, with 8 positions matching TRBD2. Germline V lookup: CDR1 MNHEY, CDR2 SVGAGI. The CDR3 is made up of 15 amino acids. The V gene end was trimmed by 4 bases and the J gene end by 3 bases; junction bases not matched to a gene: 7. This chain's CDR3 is CASSSTGGGEETQYF. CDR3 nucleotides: TGTGCCAGCAGTTCCACGGGAGGGGGAGAAGAGACCCAGTACTTC.

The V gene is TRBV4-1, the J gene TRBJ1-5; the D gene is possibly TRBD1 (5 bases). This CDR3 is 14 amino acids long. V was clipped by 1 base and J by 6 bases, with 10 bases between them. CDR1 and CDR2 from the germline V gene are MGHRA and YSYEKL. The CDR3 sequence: CASSQGRGAQPQHF. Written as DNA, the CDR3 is TGCGCCAGCAGCCAAGGTCGCGGGGCTCAGCCCCAGCATTTT.

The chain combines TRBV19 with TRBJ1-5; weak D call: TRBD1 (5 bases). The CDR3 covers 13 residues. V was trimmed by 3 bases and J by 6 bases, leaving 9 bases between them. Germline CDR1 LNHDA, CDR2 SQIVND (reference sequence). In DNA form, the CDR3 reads TGTGCCAGTAGTATGGGGGTCTCTCAGCCCCAGCATTTT. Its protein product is CASSMGVSQPQHF.

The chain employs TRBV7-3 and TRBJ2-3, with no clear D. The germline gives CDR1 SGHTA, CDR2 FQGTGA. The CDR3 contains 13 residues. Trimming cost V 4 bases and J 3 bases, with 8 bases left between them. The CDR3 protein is CASSSRRTDTQYF. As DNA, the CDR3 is TGTGCCAGCAGCTCCCGCAGGACAGATACGCAGTATTTT.

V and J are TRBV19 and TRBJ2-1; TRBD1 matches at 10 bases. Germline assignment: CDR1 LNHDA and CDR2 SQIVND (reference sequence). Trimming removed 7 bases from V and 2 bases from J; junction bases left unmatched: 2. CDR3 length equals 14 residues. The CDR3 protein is CASTGQGAYNEQFF. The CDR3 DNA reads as TGTGCCAGTACCGGACAGGGGGCCTACAATGAGCAGTTCTTC.

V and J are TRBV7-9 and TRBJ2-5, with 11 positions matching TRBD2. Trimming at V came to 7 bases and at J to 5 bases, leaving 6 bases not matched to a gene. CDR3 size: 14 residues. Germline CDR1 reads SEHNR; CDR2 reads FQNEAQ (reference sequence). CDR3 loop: CASIAGGFGETQYF. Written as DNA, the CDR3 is TGTGCCAGCATAGCGGGAGGGTTCGGTGAGACCCAGTACTTC.

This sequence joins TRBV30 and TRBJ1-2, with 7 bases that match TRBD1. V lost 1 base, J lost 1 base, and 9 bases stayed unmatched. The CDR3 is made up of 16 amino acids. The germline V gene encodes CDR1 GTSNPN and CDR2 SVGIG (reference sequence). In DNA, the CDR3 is TGTGCCTGGAGTGATACCGGGACAGTCAATAACTATGGCTACACCTTC. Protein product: CAWSDTGTVNNYGYTF. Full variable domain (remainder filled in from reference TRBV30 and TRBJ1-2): SQTIHQWPATLVQPVGSPLSLECTVEGTSNPNLYWYRQAAGRGLQLLFYSVGIGQISSEVPQNLSASRPQDRQFILSSKKLLLSDSGFYLCAWSDTGTVNNYGYTFGSGTRLTVV.